Shown below are 11 T cell receptor beta chains from a single sample sequenced in a study of control samples from healthy donors and cancer patients. Repertoires were generated with immunoSEQ multiplex PCR, while TCRdb's copy carries only in-frame clones and drops some. The repertoire includes 35,000 to 45,000 clones, less than 90% of them detected once, and over 45% sits in the top ten. Input material: blood. These receptors all stem from a man aged 60 to 69 in good health.

The V call is TRBV9, the J call TRBJ1-1; D unclear. This CDR3 has 14 residues. Trimming took off 0 bases at V and 1 base at J, with 7 bases between the two ends. From germline, CDR1 is SGDLS and CDR2 YYNGEE. CDR3 sequence reads: CASSVAHQNTEAFF. As DNA, the CDR3 is TGTGCCAGCAGCGTAGCCCACCAGAACACTGAAGCTTTCTTT.

This clone came up once. The rearrangement joins TRBV5-8 to TRBJ1-5; TRBD1 is a possible D gene (6 bases). Germline CDR1 SGHTS, CDR2 YDEGEE. The V gene lost 0 bases and the J gene lost 7 bases, with 14 bases spanning the gap. The CDR3 spans 15 residues. The CDR3 loop reads CASSLDWGARQPQHF. CDR3 DNA: TGTGCCAGCAGCTTGGACTGGGGGGCGAGGCAGCCCCAGCATTTT.

V gene TRBV4-1 combines with J gene TRBJ2-5; TRBD1 might be the D (5 bases). CDR1 and CDR2 from the germline V gene are MGHRA and YSYEKL. V was clipped by 0 bases and J by 2 bases, with 13 bases between them. The CDR3 sequence is 16 residues long. Here the CDR3 DNA reads TGCGCCAGCAGCCAAGATCATGGGGCAGCTCAAGAGACCCAGTACTTC. Its translation is CASSQDHGAAQETQYF.

The genes are TRBV25-1 and TRBJ1-1; TRBD1 agrees at 7 bases. The CDR3 consists of 15 residues. V trimming: 6 bases; J trimming: 0 bases; junction bases outside the gene matches: 7. In germline, CDR1 is MGHDK, CDR2 SYGVNS. Here the CDR3 reads CASSAGQRLNTEAFF. The CDR3 region has the DNA TGTGCCAGCAGCGCGGGACAGAGATTGAACACTGAAGCTTTCTTT.

The J gene is TRBJ2-7, the V gene TRBV5-4; D may be TRBD1 (6 bases). CDR1 and CDR2 from the germline V gene are SGHNT and YYREEE (reference sequence). The CDR3 totals 14 residues. The V gene lost 4 bases and the J gene lost 6 bases, with 17 bases spanning the gap. This chain's CDR3 is CASSPRSGRGEQYF. CDR3 DNA: TGTGCCAGCAGCCCACGGAGTGGCAGGGGCGAGCAGTACTTC.

The rearrangement links TRBV7-8 to TRBJ2-3, with 9 bases matching TRBD1. The CDR3 consists of 17 residues. CDR1 and CDR2 from the germline V gene are SGHVS and FQNEAQ. J gave up 0 bases and V 5 bases, and 9 bases lay outside the gene matches. The CDR3 spells CASSVTGGVSSTDTQYF. The DNA of the CDR3 is TGTGCCAGCAGCGTTACAGGGGGCGTATCGAGCACAGATACGCAGTATTTT.

The table lists this clone with a count of one. The chain joins TRBV29-1 to TRBJ2-3, with 9 positions matching TRBD1. CDR1 is SQVTM, CDR2 ANQGSEA, per germline. V was pared by 6 bases and J by 2 bases, with 9 bases of the junction left unmatched. The CDR3 sequence is 15 residues long. CDR3 nucleotides: TGCAGCGTCTTGATCCGGGACAGGGTCACAGATACGCAGTATTTT. Translation: CSVLIRDRVTDTQYF.

By frequency in the sample, this clone is medium-sized. The chain joins TRBV19 to TRBJ1-3; D is uncertain. V was clipped by 6 bases and J by 0 bases, with 15 bases between them. Germline lookup yields CDR1 LNHDA and CDR2 SQIVND (reference sequence). This CDR3 is built from 16 residues. CDR3 sequence: CASSLKGLSSGNTIYF. The DNA for the CDR3 is TGTGCCAGTAGCCTCAAGGGATTGAGCTCTGGAAACACCATATATTTT.

Only a few counts were recorded for this clone. The chain links TRBV19 to TRBJ1-2, with D possibly being TRBD1 (5 bases). This CDR3 has 13 amino acids. Looked up from germline, CDR1 is LNHDA and CDR2 is SQIVND (reference sequence). V shed 5 bases and J shed 12 bases, with 19 bases lying between them. The CDR3 here is CASSSRGAGGNTF. The CDR3 DNA reads TGTGCCAGTAGTTCCCGAGGGGCCGGTGGAAACACCTTC.

This clone showed up just a few times. The genes are TRBV13 and TRBJ1-6; D remains unclear. V was pared by 4 bases and J by 5 bases, with 9 bases between. CDR1 PRHDT and CDR2 FYEKMQ come from the germline V gene (reference sequence). This CDR3 comprises 14 residues. CDR3 sequence reads: CASSYRRNNSPLHF. In DNA form, the CDR3 reads TGTGCCAGCAGCTACAGACGGAATAATTCACCCCTCCACTTT. Full variable domain (outside the CDR3, taken from reference TRBV13 and TRBJ1-6): AAGVIQSPRHLIKEKRETATLKCYPIPRHDTVYWYQQGPGQDPQFLISFYEKMQSDKGSIPDRFSAQQFSDYHSELNMSSLELGDSALYFCASSYRRNNSPLHFGNGTRLTVT.

This clone rates as medium-sized. This sequence joins TRBV18 and TRBJ2-7, with 13 nucleotides matching TRBD2. Trimming took 1 base from V and 3 from J; bases not matched to a gene: 6. Germline V gives CDR1 KGHSH, CDR2 LQKENI. CDR3 length: 17 amino acids. CDR3 DNA: TGTGCCAGCTCACCACTAGGGACTAGCGGGGAGAGCTACGAGCAGTACTTC. This encodes CASSPLGTSGESYEQYF.